These T cell receptor beta chains were read from a single sample in a study of OX40 agonist ivuxolimab in advanced cancers. Only in-frame clones appear in the TCRdb table, and some are missing; sequencing was by immunoSEQ multiplex PCR. The sample carries 55,000 to 95,000 clones, 85% to 90% recorded once. Sample: CD4+ or CD8+ T cells sorted from blood, taken in a trial of the OX40 agonist ivuxolimab. These receptors were obtained from an adult with an advanced solid tumor such as melanoma, head and neck, liver or kidney cancer. CDR3s include the opening cysteine and the closing phenylalanine or tryptophan. The order of the fields is V gene, J gene, D gene, clone size, CDR3 protein, CDR3 DNA. D genes are given only for firm matches. A clone size is listed for some rows: how often the clone was seen (once, few, many), or a class if it is expanded.

>TRBV9|TRBJ1-2|-|-
CASKHRDDYGYTF
TGTGCCAGCAAACACAGAGACGACTATGGCTACACCTTC
>TRBV19|TRBJ1-3|-|once
CASRLPGTMGKNTIYF
TGTGCCAGTAGACTACCCGGGACCATGGGGAAGAACACCATATATTTT
>TRBV11-2|TRBJ2-1|TRBD2|once
CASSPTAGGPIEQFF
TGTGCCAGCAGCCCTACTGCGGGGGGGCCTATTGAGCAGTTCTTC
>TRBV2|TRBJ1-5|-|-
CASLTGPNQPQHF
TGTGCCAGCCTAACAGGGCCTAATCAGCCCCAGCATTTT
>TRBV10-3|TRBJ2-7|-|-
CAISESSVGVSYEQYF
TGTGCCATCAGTGAGTCTTCGGTAGGGGTCTCCTACGAGCAGTACTTC
>TRBV7-9|TRBJ2-2|-|once
CASSLLGLENTGELFF
TGTGCCAGCAGCCTTTTGGGCTTAGAGAACACCGGGGAGCTGTTTTTT
>TRBV7-6|TRBJ1-2|TRBD1|-
CASSLPGGGGYTF
TGTGCCAGCAGCCTCCCAGGGGGCGGGGGCTACACCTTC
>TRBV11-2|TRBJ2-7|TRBD2|-
CASSLDPSGTYEQYF
TGTGCCAGCAGCTTAGATCCTAGCGGTACCTACGAGCAGTACTTC
>TRBV4-2|TRBJ2-1|-|-
CASSQDLSASYNEQFF
TGTGCCAGCAGCCAAGATTTGTCTGCTTCCTACAATGAGCAGTTCTTC
>TRBV12-2|TRBJ1-2|-|-
CASRLAGNYGYTF
TGTGCAAGTCGCTTAGCAGGGAACTATGGCTACACCTTC
>TRBV9|TRBJ1-1|-|few
CASSVGDGTRAFF
TGTGCCAGCAGCGTAGGGGATGGGACAAGAGCTTTCTTT
>TRBV19|TRBJ1-1|-|few
CASSKVGGRLTSMNTEAFF
TGTGCCAGTAGTAAGGTCGGGGGGAGGCTTACTTCAATGAACACTGAAGCTTTCTTT
>TRBV18|TRBJ2-1|TRBD1|-
CASSPPGQVPYNEQFF
TGTGCCAGCTCACCCCCTGGACAGGTCCCATACAATGAGCAGTTCTTC
>TRBV6-6|TRBJ1-1|-|-
CASSLGYTEAFF
TGTGCCAGCAGTTTGGGGTACACTGAAGCTTTCTTT
>TRBV27|TRBJ2-6|TRBD1|-
CASSRSGTGSGANVLTF
TGTGCCAGCAGCCGCTCCGGGACAGGGTCTGGGGCCAACGTCCTGACTTTC
>TRBV7-2|TRBJ1-2|-|-
CASSLVLGTNYGYTF
TGTGCCAGCAGCTTAGTGTTAGGTACTAACTATGGCTACACCTTC
>TRBV29-1|TRBJ1-1|TRBD1|-
CSVVTGGTEAFF
TGCAGCGTGGTTACAGGGGGGACTGAAGCTTTCTTT
>TRBV5-5|TRBJ2-7|-|-
CASSWGTGSYEQYF
TGTGCCAGCAGCTGGGGGACCGGATCCTACGAGCAGTACTTC
>TRBV11-2|TRBJ1-5|TRBD1|-
CASSFGQGAQPQHF
TGTGCCAGCAGCTTCGGACAGGGGGCTCAGCCCCAGCATTTT